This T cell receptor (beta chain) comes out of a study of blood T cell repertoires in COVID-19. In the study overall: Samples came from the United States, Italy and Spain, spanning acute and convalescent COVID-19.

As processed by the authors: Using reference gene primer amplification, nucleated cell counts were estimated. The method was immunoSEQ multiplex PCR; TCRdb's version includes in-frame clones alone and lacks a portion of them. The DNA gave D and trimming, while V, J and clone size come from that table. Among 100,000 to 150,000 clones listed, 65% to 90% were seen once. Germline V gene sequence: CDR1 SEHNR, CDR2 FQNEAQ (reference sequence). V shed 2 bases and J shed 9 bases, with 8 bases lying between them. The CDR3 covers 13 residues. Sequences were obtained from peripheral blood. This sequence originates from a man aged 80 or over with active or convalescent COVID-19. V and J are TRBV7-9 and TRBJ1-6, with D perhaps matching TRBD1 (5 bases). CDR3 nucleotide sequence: TGTGCCAGCAGCTTATCCCAGGGTTCACCCCTCCACTTT. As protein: CASSLSQGSPLHF. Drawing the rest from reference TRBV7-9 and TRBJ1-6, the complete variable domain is DTGVSQNPRHKITKRGQNVTFRCDPISEHNRLYWYRQTLGQGPEFLTYFQNEAQLEKSRLLSDRFSAERPKGSFSTLEIQRTEQGDSAMYLCASSLSQGSPLHFGNGTRLTVT.